Listed below are T cell receptor beta chains from one sample, sequenced in a study of blood T cell repertoires in COVID-19. The table came from immunoSEQ multiplex PCR; TCRdb's copy has only in-frame clones and leaves some out. The table lists 300,000 to 400,000 clones, about 91% of them singletons, with around 1.6% in the top ten. The specimen sequenced was peripheral blood. All receptors come from a woman in her 30s with COVID-19, enrolled during active disease. Each CDR3 is given with its conserved first and last residue. Fields, in order: D gene, J gene, clone size, V gene, CDR3 DNA, CDR3 protein. The D gene is left open where the match is weak. Clone size is given for some rows only: seen once, a few or many times, or a class if the clone is expanded.

-	TRBJ2-3	-	TRBV6-2/TRBV6-3	TGTGCCAGCAGCCCAGCGGGCGCTAGCACAGATACGCAGTATTTT	CASSPAGASTDTQYF
-	TRBJ1-1	-	TRBV5-5	TGTGCCAGCAGCAGCCGGACAGCTAACACTGAAGCTTTCTTT	CASSSRTANTEAFF
TRBD1	TRBJ1-2	-	TRBV5-1	TGCGCCAGCAGCCTGGACAGGGACTATGGCTACACCTTC	CASSLDRDYGYTF
TRBD2	TRBJ2-5	-	TRBV7-8	TGTGCCAGCAGCCCCGGGAGGGGGATAGGGGAGACCCAGTACTTC	CASSPGRGIGETQYF
-	TRBJ2-5	once	TRBV4-3	TGCGCCAGCAGCCATGGACAGGGAGGGTTGGAGACCCAGTACTTC	CASSHGQGGLETQYF
TRBD1	TRBJ2-3	-	TRBV11-3	TGTGCCAGCAGCTTAGATCGGATCACAGGGGGCATCACAGATACGCAGTATTTT	CASSLDRITGGITDTQYF
-	TRBJ1-6	-	TRBV19	TGTGCCAGTAGTATAGAGGGCAGGATGAATTCACCCCTCCACTTT	CASSIEGRMNSPLHF
TRBD1	TRBJ2-5	-	TRBV19	TGTGCCAGTAGTATAGTCCCAGGGGGCGGCCAAGAGACCCAGTACTTC	CASSIVPGGGQETQYF
TRBD2	TRBJ2-5	-	TRBV30	TGTGCCTGGAGTGAAACTAGCGGGGGGCGTGAGACCCAGTACTTC	CAWSETSGGRETQYF
TRBD2	TRBJ2-7	-	TRBV10-3	TGTGCCGTCCGAGCGGGACTACTATCCGAGCAGTACTTC	CAVRAGLLSEQYF
-	TRBJ2-7	-	TRBV18	TGTGCCAGCTCACCAGAGGCCTACAACGAGCAGTACTTC	CASSPEAYNEQYF
-	TRBJ2-5	many	TRBV15	TGTGCCACGGGGGGTCAAGAGACCCAGTACTTC	CATGGQETQYF
-	TRBJ1-5	few	TRBV6-5	TGTGCCAGCAGCTACACAGGGCAAGGCCAGCCCCAGCATTTT	CASSYTGQGQPQHF
-	TRBJ2-7	-	TRBV6-5	TGTGCCAGCAGTTCGGACATAACCTACGAGCAGTACTTC	CASSSDITYEQYF
TRBD1	TRBJ1-2	-	TRBV5-4	TGTGCCAGCAGCCAGGACAGGGGAATGAGCGGCTACACCTTC	CASSQDRGMSGYTF
TRBD1	TRBJ1-2	-	TRBV18	TGTGCCAGCTCGTCGGGACAGGGCTATGGCTACACCTTC	CASSSGQGYGYTF
-	TRBJ2-1	-	TRBV14	TGTGCCAGCAGCCAACAGGAAAGGTCCTACAATGAGCAGTTCTTC	CASSQQERSYNEQFF
TRBD1	TRBJ1-2	-	TRBV27	TGTGCCAGCAGTTTAACAGGACAGGGGGCCTTTGGCTACACCTTC	CASSLTGQGAFGYTF
TRBD1	TRBJ1-3	-	TRBV6-1	TGTGCCAGCAGTTCCGGGACAGACTCTGGAAACACCATATATTTT	CASSSGTDSGNTIYF
-	TRBJ1-1	-	TRBV7-8	TGTGCCAGCAGCCGAAGACAGGACACTGAAGCTTTCTTT	CASSRRQDTEAFF
-	TRBJ2-1	few	TRBV6-4	TGTGCCAGCAGTTCCACGGTGGTCTCTTCCAATGAGCAGTTCTTC	CASSSTVVSSNEQFF
-	TRBJ2-3	-	TRBV5-5	TGTGCCAGCAGCTTGGGGACAGCTATGAGCACAGATACGCAGTATTTT	CASSLGTAMSTDTQYF
-	TRBJ2-5	-	TRBV29-1	TGCAGCGTTGAAGTTACTAGCTCTGAGACCCAGTACTTC	CSVEVTSSETQYF
TRBD2	TRBJ2-7	once	TRBV9	TGTGCCAGCAGCGTTGGGACTAGCGGGGGCTTAAGCTCCTACGAGCAGTACTTC	CASSVGTSGGLSSYEQYF
TRBD1	TRBJ1-6	-	TRBV19	TGTGCCAGTCAACTGGACAGGATCAATTCACCCCTCCACTTT	CASQLDRINSPLHF
-	TRBJ1-6	-	TRBV7-8	TGTGCCAGCAGCTTAGTGCGAAGGGGCCCCAATTCACCCCTCCACTTT	CASSLVRRGPNSPLHF
-	TRBJ1-1	-	TRBV19	TGTGCCAGTAGTGGGGGCGGGGGCGTCACTGAAGCTTTCTTT	CASSGGGGVTEAFF
TRBD1	TRBJ1-5	-	TRBV11-2	TGTGCCAGCAGCGCGACAGGGCTCAGCAATCAGCCCCAGCATTTT	CASSATGLSNQPQHF
TRBD2	TRBJ2-3	once	TRBV4-3	TGCGCCAGCAGCCAAGATGAGCGGGGGGGCACAGATACGCAGTATTTT	CASSQDERGGTDTQYF